The entry that follows covers one TCR beta chain sequence. Trimming removed 6 bases from V and 0 bases from J; junction bases left unmatched: 4. Germline V gene data show CDR1 as MDHEN and CDR2 as SYDVKM. The CDR3 extends over 15 amino acids. Sequencing used immunoSEQ multiplex PCR; TCRdb keeps in-frame clones, though not all of them. The data hold about 39,000 clones, with approximately 78% observed a single time. The record originates from a study of blood T cell repertoires in COVID-19. Turning to the study itself: Both acute and convalescent COVID-19 samples were obtained from the United States, Italy and Spain. The cDNA or gDNA used as material had been derived from T cells, B-cell-depleted T cells, or PBMCs.

The clonotype originates from a man aged 55 to 70 in a cohort sampled during active COVID-19. The rearrangement joins TRBV28 to TRBJ2-1; 8 bases fit TRBD2. Sequenced input: peripheral blood. CDR3 in DNA: TGTGCCAGCAGCCTGAGCGGGAGCTCCTACAATGAGCAGTTCTTC. Translating it yields CASSLSGSSYNEQFF.